A single T cell receptor beta chain is shown here with its context. Its target is not known. Investigators pulled total RNA out of whole blood and did not sort T cells. Germline V CDR1 and CDR2: SQVTM, ANQGSEA. This CDR3 is built from 14 residues. After re-calling the 5' RACE reads, TCRdb lists one entry per CDR3 protein, DNA absent. This sample contains fewer than 550,000 distinct CDR3 sequences. The sample comes from a study of monozygotic twins with inflammatory bowel disease. Overall study findings and caveats: What may have added variability to patient repertoires is that immunosuppressive treatments differed.

The source is a human donor with ulcerative colitis or Crohn's disease, or a healthy co-twin of an affected twin (not recorded which). The chain carries TRBV29-1 and TRBJ2-3; TCRdb proposes TRBD1, but this gene call is untestable without DNA. Sequencing was done on a sample of blood. This CDR3 is CSVSAQGASDTQYF.